This T cell receptor beta chain was sequenced for a study of T cells in Graves' hyperthyroidism and ophthalmopathy. General study findings and limits: Ophthalmopathy and stable hyperthyroidism were separated by a 13 V-J model. Blood held most thyroid clonotypes expanded above 0.001 frequency. In validation, the model predicted ophthalmopathy. These predictions came a median roughly 6 months before onset.

This clonotype was counted at least ten times. Its antigen remains unidentified. From RNA transcripts, TCR beta CDR3 regions were amplified. HTBI primers were used for first-round RT-PCR of the TCR CDR3. TCRdb called the multiplex PCR reads again in MiXCR, with one record for every CDR3 protein. This sample carries approximately 520,000 distinct CDR3 sequences, roughly 20% of them seen once, and the ten largest clones take around 27%. The CDR3 has 13 amino acids. Germline V gene sequence: CDR1 GTSNPN, CDR2 SVGIG (reference sequence). Between the trimmed V and J ends, which lost 3 bases and 5 bases, there was a span of 13 bases.

Sequencing was performed on blood. The TCR sequence derives from a man between 18 and 35 years old with Graves' hyperthyroidism. J is TRBJ1-1 and V is TRBV30, with TRBD1 as a possible D gene (5 bases). The CDR3 coding sequence is TGTGCCTGGAGCTACTCAGGGAAAACTGAAGCTTTCTTT. Residues: CAWSYSGKTEAFF. Variable domain in full (rest from reference TRBV30 and TRBJ1-1): SQTIHQWPATLVQPVGSPLSLECTVEGTSNPNLYWYRQAAGRGLQLLFYSVGIGQISSEVPQNLSASRPQDRQFILSSKKLLLSDSGFYLCAWSYSGKTEAFFGQGTRLTVV.